This T cell receptor beta chain was captured in a study of blood T cell repertoires in COVID-19. Method: immunoSEQ multiplex PCR; TCRdb's copy keeps in-frame clones and lacks some. In the table there are under 300,000 clones, 85% of which are singletons. CDR1 and CDR2 from the germline V gene are SGHRS and YFSETQ. There are 15 residues in the CDR3. Trimming stripped 6 bases from V and 2 bases from J, with 15 bases between. Sequences were obtained from peripheral blood. The chain joins TRBV5-1 to TRBJ2-1; D possibly corresponds to TRBD2 (5 bases). This TCR was sampled from a woman aged 55-69 years with active or convalescent COVID-19. The CDR3 region has the DNA TGCGCCAGCACCCCATCGTCTAGCACCTACAATGAGCAGTTCTTC. Protein sequence: CASTPSSSTYNEQFF.